This T cell receptor beta chain was documented in a study of T cells in Graves' hyperthyroidism and ophthalmopathy (dated by TCRdb to about 2019). About the full investigation: TCR V-J signatures able to tell the groups apart were searched for in a discovery cohort of some 97 patients, of whom under 45 had Graves' ophthalmopathy and around 56 had stable Graves' hyperthyroidism. In addition, the study compared T-cell repertoires in thyroid tissue and in blood from roughly 6 Graves' hyperthyroidism patients. Whether ophthalmopathy could be predicted prospectively was tested in an independent validation cohort made up of some 20 hyperthyroidism patients plus 17 patients who later progressed to ophthalmopathy. The approximately 100 discovery patients were divided at random into training and test sets in a 7:3 ratio. After sampling, hyperthyroidism patients received methimazole starting at 30 mg daily, and ophthalmopathy patients received high-dose intravenous methylprednisolone. TCR Vbeta CDR3 sequencing of 135 peripheral blood samples (43 ophthalmopathy, under 80 hyperthyroidism and approximately 17 progressor patients) is reported in the paper.

For CDR1 and CDR2, the germline V gene lists MNHEY and SVGAGI. The cysteine opens and the phenylalanine closes a CDR3 of 15 amino acids. The entry retains the CDR3 DNA only, 45 bases that are in frame from base 1. Unmatched junction bases come to 4, with V trimmed by 2 bases and J by 2 bases. This clonotype has ten or more counts. What antigen it recognizes has not been identified. The record has no base qualities; no much larger clone is one base away. The TCR beta CDR3 regions were amplified from RNA transcripts. The first round of RT-PCR for the TCR CDR3 was performed with the HTBI primer set and the Qiagen OneStep RT-PCR kit. Libraries were constructed in a second round of multiplex PCR, after which size selection and purification were performed. The libraries were sequenced on an Illumina HiSeq2000 using paired-end 100 bp reads. Turning to the authors' computational methods: Raw data were processed with SOAPnuke, discarding reads with adapters, uncalled bases, mean Phred below 15, or no exact constant-primer or identifier match. High-quality paired reads were merged using COPE v1.2.5, and each unique nucleotide sequence was defined as a clonotype. MiTCR v1.1 was used to align the clonotypes against IMGT TRBV, TRBD and TRBJ reference segments. Only V-J combinations with frequency above 0.0001, covering roughly 99% of repertoires, were analysed. A TCS score was defined as the ratio of F50 (clonal expansion) to E x V (chaos), with BLOSUM62-based TCRdist applied between CDR3 peptides within each V-J. Welch's t-statistics and random forest reduced 514 V-J features to 13, which were used in a naive Bayes classifier (R e1071). Thyroid-blood repertoire similarity was quantified with the Morisita-Horn index. The raw public data were reprocessed by TCRdb itself: fastp quality trimming at Q25, MiXCR clonotype calling, in-frame beta chains only. Rows with a matching CDR3 protein are joined into one entry that keeps the most common DNA and genes. It is TCRdb's table, rather than the study itself, that gives the V and J calls and clone size. The sample table lists about 500,000 distinct CDR3 sequences, around 50% of them with a count of one. The ten most abundant clones make up about two fifths of the sample.

Exclusion was applied to patients with uncontrolled infections, other autoimmune diseases, pregnancy or lactation. Diagnoses relied on clinical symptoms, serum thyroxine and TRAb, thyroid ultrasound and orbital computed tomography. Total RNA was extracted with Trizol reagent, and quality was checked on an Agilent 2100 Bioanalyzer. Points the paper makes about the study in general: In validation, progression to ophthalmopathy was predicted by the model with roughly 71% sensitivity and roughly 76% specificity, a median of approximately 7.1 months before onset. Sample size was not statistically predetermined, and investigators were not blinded to group allocation. Most expanded thyroid clonotypes (frequency above 0.001) were also detected in blood, a finding suggesting that blood repertoires may reflect thyroid immune responses. A 13 V-J signature model separated ophthalmopathy from stable hyperthyroidism, with roughly 88% sensitivity and about 81% specificity in cross-validation and 80%/75% in testing.

The chain is encoded by TRBV6-5 joined to TRBJ2-7; 9 of the junction bases match TRBD1. This TCR was sampled from an adult woman with Graves' disease, either hyperthyroidism or ophthalmopathy (not recorded which). Input material: peripheral blood or thyroid tissue (not recorded which). The DNA sequence is given as TGTGCCAGCAGTTACCCCGGGACAGGGACCTACGAGCAGTACTTC. Translated, this gives CASSYPGTGTYEQYF.